This TCR beta chain came from a study of CD8+CD57+ T cells in acquired aplastic anemia. Patients selected for sequencing had displayed CD8+CD57+ cell expansion by flow cytometry. The blood sampling took place in patients who had so far received no therapy. The V end lost 3 bases, the J end lost 8 bases, and 13 bases lay between the germline ends. The CDR3 runs 13 residues. TCR beta VDJ and CDR3 were profiled, and genomic DNA was the template. TCRdb independently ran MiXCR on the reads; one entry per CDR3 protein. The sample carries some 170,000 distinct CDR3 sequences, about 45% recorded once. This clonotype was seen ten or more times. Its antigen is unidentified. Regarding the study as a whole: Researchers report that around 29 CD8+ CDR3 sequences appeared in both patients and controls.

The chain uses TRBV12-3 or TRBV12-4 and TRBJ1-2; D unresolved. The receptor was derived from a human donor with aplastic anemia. Material for sequencing was sorted CD4+, CD8+, or CD8+CD57+ T cells (not recorded which) from PBMCs. CDR3 sequence reads: CASSFDGVGGYTF. As DNA, the CDR3 is TGTGCCAGCAGTTTTGACGGGGTGGGAGGCTACACCTTC.